The 2 T cell receptor beta chains below were found in one sample sequenced in a study of T cells in Graves' hyperthyroidism and ophthalmopathy. TCR beta CDR3 sequences were amplified from RNA transcripts. An initial round of RT-PCR targeting the TCR CDR3 relied on the HTBI primer set. TCRdb re-called the multiplex PCR reads through MiXCR, storing one row per CDR3 protein. This table holds around 290,000 distinct CDR3 sequences, about a sixth found once. Sample: blood. Receptors were obtained from an older woman with Graves' ophthalmopathy.

This clonotype occurred many times. The chain is built from TRBV5-1 and TRBJ2-7, with 9 bases fitting TRBD1. The CDR3 is made up of 13 amino acids. CDR1 and CDR2 (germline): SGHRS, YFSETQ. J gave up 3 bases and V 7 bases, and 5 bases lay outside the gene matches. CDR3: CASGPGQGYEQYF. CDR3 DNA: TGCGCCAGCGGACCGGGACAGGGCTACGAGCAGTACTTC.

This clonotype was detected many times. The genes are TRBV7-8 and TRBJ1-4; D not certain. Germline V gene data show CDR1 as SGHVS and CDR2 as FQNEAQ. This CDR3 contains 14 residues. Trimming shortened V by 2 bases and J by 4 bases, and 8 bases separated the two germline ends. The DNA for the CDR3 is TGTGCCAGCAGCTTAAGGCCCTATAATGAAAAACTGTTTTTT. It yields the protein CASSLRPYNEKLFF.